A single sample gave rise to the 10 T cell receptor beta chains below, sequenced in a study of post-analysis software for immune sequencing data. Researchers reported that TCR beta cDNA libraries carried unique molecular identifiers. MiXCR, applied by TCRdb to the PCR reads, yields one record per CDR3 protein. The sample consists of hundreds of thousands of distinct CDR3 sequences, roughly 50% of them appearing once. Their target antigens are unknown. General study findings and limits: There were several TRBV segments more frequent in patients than controls, and TRBV5-6, TRBV5-1 and TRBV20-1 were among them.

Sample: blood. Receptor source: a girl aged 5-17 years with multiple sclerosis.

The J gene is TRBJ2-7, the V gene TRBV6-5; TRBD1 is a possible D gene (5 bases). The CDR3 loop spans 14 amino acids. In germline, CDR1 is MNHEY, CDR2 SVGAGI. V lost 1 base, J lost 1 base, and 8 bases lay in between. CDR3 sequence: CASSYLRGSYEQYF. In DNA, the CDR3 is TGTGCCAGCAGTTACTTAAGGGGTTCCTACGAGCAGTACTTC.

The J gene is TRBJ2-1, the V gene TRBV3-1; 10 bases line up with TRBD2. The trim removed 4 bases at V and 10 bases at J, leaving 13 bases unmatched. In germline, CDR1 is LGHDT, CDR2 YNNKEL (reference sequence). The CDR3 contains 16 residues. DNA for the CDR3: TGTGCCAGCAGCCCCCCCCGTAGCGGGGGGCGACGAGAGCAGTTCTTC. Its translation is CASSPPRSGGRREQFF.

The chain is built from TRBV29-1 and TRBJ2-5; 8 nucleotides agree with TRBD2. With 4 bases clipped from V and 4 bases from J, the junction kept 5 bases outside the gene matches. The germline gives CDR1 SQVTM, CDR2 ANQGSEA. CDR3 length: 13 residues. The CDR3 coding sequence is TGCAGCGTTGCACTAGCGGAGAGAGAGACCCAGTACTTC. Amino acid sequence: CSVALAERETQYF.

This clonotype was observed a few times. This chain joins TRBV7-6 and TRBJ2-5; a weak D match, TRBD2 (7 bases). Germline CDR1 and CDR2: SGHVS and FNYEAQ. The CDR3 is 13 residues long. Trimming removed 4 bases from V and 11 bases from J, with 17 bases in between. As DNA, the CDR3 is TGTGCCAGCAGCTCCGATCGGGGGCGGGAGCAGTACTTC. Its translation: CASSSDRGREQYF.

The chain employs TRBV4-1 and TRBJ2-3; 12 bases map to TRBD2. CDR1 and CDR2 (germline): MGHRA, YSYEKL. The CDR3 is made up of 18 amino acids. V was pared by 1 base and J by 1 base, with 6 bases of the junction left unmatched. The CDR3 DNA reads TGCGCCAGCAGCCAAGTGAGTCGACTAGCGGGGGGCACAGATACGCAGTATTTT. This sequence encodes CASSQVSRLAGGTDTQYF.

The J gene is TRBJ2-3, the V gene TRBV7-9, with D tentatively TRBD2 (7 bases). This CDR3 region has 17 residues. Germline-derived CDR1 and CDR2 are SEHNR and FQNEAQ (reference sequence). Trimming pared 2 bases from V and 4 bases from J, leaving 19 bases between. The CDR3 DNA reads as TGTGCCAGCAGCTTAATCCCAGAGGCGGGGGCGGCAGATACGCAGTATTTT. This codes for CASSLIPEAGAADTQYF. The variable domain in full, with the rest retrieved from reference TRBV7-9 and TRBJ2-3, is DTGVSQNPRHKITKRGQNVTFRCDPISEHNRLYWYRQTLGQGPEFLTYFQNEAQLEKSRLLSDRFSAERPKGSFSTLEIQRTEQGDSAMYLCASSLIPEAGAADTQYFGPGTRLTVL.

V gene TRBV25-1 combines with J gene TRBJ2-1; D uncertain. Trimming cost V 0 bases and J 7 bases, with 13 bases left between them. This CDR3 comprises 15 residues. Germline V lookup: CDR1 MGHDK, CDR2 SYGVNS. The CDR3 nucleotides are TGTGCCAGCAGTGAATATGAAGTCGCCAGAAATGAGCAGTTCTTC. Its protein product is CASSEYEVARNEQFF. Complete variable domain (other parts from reference TRBV25-1 and TRBJ2-1): EADIYQTPRYLVIGTGKKITLECSQTMGHDKMYWYQQDPGMELHLIHYSYGVNSTEKGDLSSESTVSRIRTEHFPLTLESARPSHTSQYLCASSEYEVARNEQFFGPGTRLTVL.

V gene TRBV12-5 combines with J gene TRBJ2-7; TRBD1 matches 8 bases. Germline lookup yields CDR1 LGHNT and CDR2 FRNRAP. The CDR3 totals 15 residues. The V segment lost 0 bases and the J segment 2 bases; nucleotides outside the gene matches: 3. The CDR3 region is CASGLVQGATYEQYF. CDR3 DNA sequence: TGTGCTAGTGGTTTGGTTCAGGGGGCAACCTACGAGCAGTACTTC.

The table lists this clonotype with a few counts. This sequence joins TRBV7-9 and TRBJ2-5; perhaps TRBD1 as D (6 bases). Per the germline V gene, CDR1 is SEHNR and CDR2 is FQNEAQ (reference sequence). The CDR3 covers 14 residues. Trimming cost V 0 bases and J 5 bases, with 10 bases left between them. CDR3: CASSLARQGETQYF. For the CDR3, the DNA is TGTGCCAGCAGCTTAGCGCGGCAGGGGGAGACCCAGTACTTC.

This chain connects TRBV7-2 to TRBJ2-5; D perhaps matches TRBD1 (5 bases). The CDR3 runs 17 residues. CDR1 SGHTA and CDR2 FQGNSA come from the germline V gene. V was shortened by 0 bases and J by 11 bases, with 25 bases between the two germline ends. CDR3 in amino acids: CASSLAPPGMSRNEQYF. The CDR3 DNA is TGTGCCAGCAGCTTAGCCCCCCCAGGGATGTCCCGCAATGAGCAGTACTTC.